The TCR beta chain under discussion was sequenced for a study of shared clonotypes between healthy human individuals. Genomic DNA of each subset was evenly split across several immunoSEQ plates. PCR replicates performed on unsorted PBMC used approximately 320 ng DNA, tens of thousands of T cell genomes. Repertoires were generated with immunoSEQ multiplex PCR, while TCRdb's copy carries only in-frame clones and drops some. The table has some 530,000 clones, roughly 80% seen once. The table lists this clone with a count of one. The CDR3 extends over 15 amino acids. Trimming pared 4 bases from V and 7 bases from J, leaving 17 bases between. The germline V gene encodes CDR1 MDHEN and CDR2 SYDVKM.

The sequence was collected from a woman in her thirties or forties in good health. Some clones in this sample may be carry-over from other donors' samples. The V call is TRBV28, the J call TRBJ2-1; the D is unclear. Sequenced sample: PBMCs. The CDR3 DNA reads TGTGCCAGCAGTTCCCCGTCCACACCGTCTAATGAGCAGTTCTTC. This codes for CASSSPSTPSNEQFF.